The rows below give T cell receptor beta chains drawn from one sample of a study of cytomegalovirus exposure and HLA in healthy donors. Sequencing used immunoSEQ multiplex PCR; TCRdb keeps in-frame clones, though not all of them. The sample includes 100,000 or so clones, roughly 71% of them seen just once. The material sequenced was PBMCs. Source of these receptors: a man aged 40-55 years in good health and CMV-seropositive. The CDR3 runs from the conserved cysteine through the conserved F or W. A D gene is named only where the DNA matches it firmly. Not every row has a clone size; where given, it reads once, few, many or a size class.

j_call clone_size v_call d_call cdr3_nt cdr3_aa
TRBJ1-1 NA TRBV6-5 TRBD1 TGTGCCAGCAGTTTTACCCAGGGGGCGACTGAAGCTTTCTTT CASSFTQGATEAFF
TRBJ2-2 NA TRBV4-2 NA TGTGCCAGCAGCCTTGGGCAGAACACCGGGGAGCTGTTTTTT CASSLGQNTGELFF
TRBJ2-3 NA TRBV6-1 TRBD1 TGTGCCAGCAGATTGGAGGACAGGGCCGGCGATACGCAGTATTTT CASRLEDRAGDTQYF
TRBJ2-3 NA TRBV7-6 NA TGTGCCAGCAGCTTTACCAGGGGTGATACGCAGTATTTT CASSFTRGDTQYF
TRBJ2-6 NA TRBV5-1 TRBD1 TGCGCCGGACGGACAGGGCCCGGGGCCAACGTCCTGACTTTC CAGRTGPGANVLTF
TRBJ2-5 NA TRBV5-1 TRBD2 TGCGCCAGCAGCTTGGATGGGACTAGCGGGACCCGGGAGACCCAGTACTTC CASSLDGTSGTRETQYF
TRBJ2-2 few TRBV5-1 TRBD2 TGCGCCAGCAGCACCGGATGGGGGGGCACCGGGGAGCTGTTTTTT CASSTGWGGTGELFF
TRBJ2-3 few TRBV5-4 TRBD2 TGTGCCAGCAGCCGGACTAGCGGGAGCACAGATACGCAGTATTTT CASSRTSGSTDTQYF
TRBJ2-1 NA TRBV11-2 TRBD2 TGTGCCAGCAGACTAGCGGGGGGGAATGAGCAGTTCTTC CASRLAGGNEQFF
TRBJ1-2 few TRBV30 NA TGTGCCTGGAGTCCGCGGACGGGAGCGCGGGGCTACACCTTC CAWSPRTGARGYTF
TRBJ2-1 few TRBV29-1 TRBD2 TGCAGCCTTCTAGCGGGAGTAACTAATGAGCAGTTCTTC CSLLAGVTNEQFF
TRBJ2-2 NA TRBV11-2 NA TGTGCCAGCAGCTTAGGACAGTCTTACACCGGGGAGCTGTTTTTT CASSLGQSYTGELFF
TRBJ2-1 few TRBV9 NA TGTGCCAGCAGCGGGACTTCCTTTGGGTCCTACAATGAGCAGTTCTTC CASSGTSFGSYNEQFF
TRBJ1-2 NA TRBV19 TRBD1 TGTGCCAGTAGTCACGGGACAGGGTATAGCTATGGCTACACCTTC CASSHGTGYSYGYTF
TRBJ2-7 NA TRBV5-1 NA TGCGCCAGCAGCTCGTCAGCGGATAGCTCCTACGAGCAGTACTTC CASSSSADSSYEQYF
TRBJ2-5 once TRBV9 TRBD2 TGTGCCAGCAGCATTAGCGGGGGTGCAGGGGAGACCCAGTACTTC CASSISGGAGETQYF
TRBJ1-4 NA TRBV28 NA TGTGCCAGCAGTTTACAGGGAGGCAATGAAAAACTGTTTTTT CASSLQGGNEKLFF
TRBJ1-5 NA TRBV30 NA TGTGCCTGGAGTGAGGGGGTTCAGCCCCAGCATTTT CAWSEGVQPQHF
TRBJ2-2 once TRBV15 NA TGTGCCACCAGCAGAGATCAGGTTGGGAGCCGGACCGGGGAGCTGTTTTTT CATSRDQVGSRTGELFF
TRBJ1-1 NA TRBV6-5 TRBD1 TGTGCCAGCATTACAAACCCCGGGACAGGGTCCCCTGCTAACTTT CASITNPGTGSPANF
TRBJ2-7 few TRBV13 NA TGTGCCAGCAGCTTAGGGGAGTCCTCCTACGAGCAGTACTTC CASSLGESSYEQYF
TRBJ1-5 NA TRBV6-5 NA TGTGCCAGCAGTGTTGAAGGGGGAAGGCCCCAGCATTTT CASSVEGGRPQHF
TRBJ2-5 NA TRBV15 TRBD1 TGTGCCACCAGCCGAGGGACAGGGATTGGGGGAGACGAGACCCAGTACTTC CATSRGTGIGGDETQYF
TRBJ2-1 NA TRBV6-5 NA TGTGCCAGCAGTTACCTCGGGACAAGTGCCTACAATGAGCAGTTCTTC CASSYLGTSAYNEQFF
TRBJ2-1 NA TRBV5-1 NA TGCGCCAGCAGCCCGCGGACAGGGAGGGATGAGCAGTTCTTC CASSPRTGRDEQFF
TRBJ2-7 few TRBV9 NA TGTGCCAGCAGCTCCTTGGACAGCTCCTACGAGCAGTACTTC CASSSLDSSYEQYF
TRBJ1-4 few TRBV6-1 NA TGTGCCACCAAAACTAATGAAAAACTGTTTTTT CATKTNEKLFF